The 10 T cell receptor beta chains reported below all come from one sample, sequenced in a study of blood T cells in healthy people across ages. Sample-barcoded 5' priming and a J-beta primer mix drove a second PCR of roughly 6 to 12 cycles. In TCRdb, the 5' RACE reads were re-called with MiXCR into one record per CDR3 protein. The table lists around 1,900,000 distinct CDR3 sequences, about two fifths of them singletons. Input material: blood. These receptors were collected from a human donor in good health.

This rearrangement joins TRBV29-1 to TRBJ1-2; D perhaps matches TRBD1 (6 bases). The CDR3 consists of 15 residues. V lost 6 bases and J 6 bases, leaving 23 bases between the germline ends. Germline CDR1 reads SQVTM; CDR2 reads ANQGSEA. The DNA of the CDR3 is TGCAGCGTGGGGGTGGCAGGGGCCGTTGTTGATGGCTACACCTTC. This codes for CSVGVAGAVVDGYTF.

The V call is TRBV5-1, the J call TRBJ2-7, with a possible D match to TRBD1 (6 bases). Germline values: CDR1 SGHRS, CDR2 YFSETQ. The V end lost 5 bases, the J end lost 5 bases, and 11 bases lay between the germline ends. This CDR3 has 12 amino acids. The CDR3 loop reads CASRVTGNEQYF. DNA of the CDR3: TGCGCCAGCAGGGTTACAGGGAACGAGCAGTACTTC.

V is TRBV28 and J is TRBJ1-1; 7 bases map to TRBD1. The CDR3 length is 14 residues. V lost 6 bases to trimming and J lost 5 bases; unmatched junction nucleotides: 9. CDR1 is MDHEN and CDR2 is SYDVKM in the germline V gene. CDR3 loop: CASRLQGLWTEAFF. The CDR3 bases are TGTGCCAGCAGACTACAGGGGTTGTGGACTGAAGCTTTCTTT.

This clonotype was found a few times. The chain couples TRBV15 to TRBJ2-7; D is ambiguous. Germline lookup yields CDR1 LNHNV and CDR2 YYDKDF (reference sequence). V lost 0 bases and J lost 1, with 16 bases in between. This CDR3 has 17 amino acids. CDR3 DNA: TGTGCCACCAGCAGAGATTTAACCGCAGATGGGTCCTACGAGCAGTACTTC. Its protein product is CATSRDLTADGSYEQYF.

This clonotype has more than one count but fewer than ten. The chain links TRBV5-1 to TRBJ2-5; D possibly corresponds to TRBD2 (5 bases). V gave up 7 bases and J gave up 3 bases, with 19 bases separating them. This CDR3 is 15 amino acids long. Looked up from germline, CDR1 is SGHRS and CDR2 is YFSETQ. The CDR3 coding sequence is TGCGCCAGCCGAAAACGGTGGGCCGGGGAAGAGACCCAGTACTTC. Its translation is CASRKRWAGEETQYF.

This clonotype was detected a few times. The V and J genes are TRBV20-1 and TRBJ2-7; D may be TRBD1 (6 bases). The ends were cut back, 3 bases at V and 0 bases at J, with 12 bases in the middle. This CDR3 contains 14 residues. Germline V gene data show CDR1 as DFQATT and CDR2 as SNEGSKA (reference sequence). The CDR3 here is CSARGDTSSYEQYF. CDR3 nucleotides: TGCAGTGCTAGGGGGGACACTAGCTCCTACGAGCAGTACTTC.

The CDR3 bases are TGTGCCAGCAGCCACCTCGGGTGGAGCTATGACACCTACAATGAGCAGTTCTTC. It is translated as CASSHLGWSYDTYNEQFF. V usage is TRBV6-2 or TRBV6-3 and J usage is TRBJ2-1; no clear D. Germline V lookup: CDR1 MNHEY, CDR2 SVGEGT. This CDR3 is 18 amino acids long. Trimming took 6 bases from V and 2 from J, leaving 23 bases between them.

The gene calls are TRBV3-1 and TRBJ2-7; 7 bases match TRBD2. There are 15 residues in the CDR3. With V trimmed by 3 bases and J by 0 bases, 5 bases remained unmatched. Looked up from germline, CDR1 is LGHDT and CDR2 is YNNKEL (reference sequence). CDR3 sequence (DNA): TGTGCCAGCAGCCATATGGGGAGGGGCTCCTACGAGCAGTACTTC. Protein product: CASSHMGRGSYEQYF.

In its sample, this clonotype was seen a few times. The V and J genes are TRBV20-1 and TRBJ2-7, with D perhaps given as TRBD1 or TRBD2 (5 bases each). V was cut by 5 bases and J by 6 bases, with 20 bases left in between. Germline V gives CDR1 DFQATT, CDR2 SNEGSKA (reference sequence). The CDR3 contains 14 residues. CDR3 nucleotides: TGCAGTGCTTCCGAGGGGCTAGGTAGGGTCGAGCAGTACTTC. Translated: CSASEGLGRVEQYF.

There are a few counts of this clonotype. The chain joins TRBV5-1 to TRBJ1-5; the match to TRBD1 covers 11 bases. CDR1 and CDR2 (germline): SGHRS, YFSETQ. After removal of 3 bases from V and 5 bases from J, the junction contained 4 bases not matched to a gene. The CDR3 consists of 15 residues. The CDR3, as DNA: TGCGCCAGCAGCTCGGGACAGGGGGGTGATCAGCCCCAGCATTTT. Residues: CASSSGQGGDQPQHF.